The 15 T cell receptor beta chains below come from one sample, sequenced in a study of metastatic and nonmetastatic thyroid tumors. With MiXCR, TCRdb reprocessed the PCR reads. The sample lists around 34,000 clones, about 20% occurring once. No treatment had been given to any patient before thyroid surgery. Sequencing used tumor tissue. These receptors were obtained from a male donor with papillary thyroid cancer or a benign thyroid nodule (not recorded which). Some clones in this sample may be carry-over from other donors' samples.

This clone was counted ten times or more. The V call is TRBV4-3, the J call TRBJ2-1; 7 bases align to TRBD2. With 1 base clipped from V and 10 bases from J, the junction kept 10 bases outside the gene matches. This CDR3 is 15 amino acids long. Germline lookup yields CDR1 LGHNA and CDR2 YSLEER. CDR3 protein: CASSQGVTSYAEQFF. CDR3 coding DNA: TGCGCCAGCAGCCAAGGTGTGACTAGCTACGCCGAGCAGTTCTTC.

This clone was recorded a few times. This sequence may be a read error, since a much larger clone differs from it by one base. Other DNA sequences in the same sample also yield this CDR3. The J gene is TRBJ2-3, the V gene TRBV29-1, with a weak D call TRBD1 (5 bases). The V gene's germline CDR1 is SQVTM and CDR2 ANQGSEA. The V end lost 4 bases, the J end lost 11 bases, and 16 bases lay between the germline ends. CDR3 length: 12 residues. CDR3 amino acids: CSVGTTRVGQYF. Here the CDR3 DNA reads TGCAGCGTTGGCACTACCAGGGTAGGGCAGTATTTT.

This clone was seen at least ten times. This rearrangement joins TRBV10-2 to TRBJ1-3; D is undetermined. The V gene lost 4 bases and the J gene lost 7 bases, with 17 bases spanning the gap. Germline assignment: CDR1 WSHSY and CDR2 SAAADI. The length of the CDR3 is 15 residues. Written as DNA, the CDR3 is TGCGCCAGCAGTGCCGGCAGGAGGGTACTTAACACCATATATTTT. This encodes CASSAGRRVLNTIYF.

The rearrangement links TRBV6-2 or TRBV6-3 to TRBJ2-7, with 11 bases identical to TRBD2. The V gene's germline CDR1 is MNHEY and CDR2 SVGEGT. J was trimmed by 1 base and V by 6 bases; bases with no gene match: 5. The CDR3 spans 15 residues. CDR3: CASRITSGSSYEQYF. As DNA, the CDR3 is TGTGCCAGCAGAATCACTAGCGGGAGTTCCTACGAGCAGTACTTC.

The V and J genes are TRBV14 and TRBJ1-2; D is unresolved. This CDR3 has 15 amino acids. Germline assignment: CDR1 SGHDN and CDR2 FVKESK. V was trimmed by 0 bases and J by 0 bases, leaving 8 bases between them. For the CDR3, the DNA is TGTGCCAGCAGCCAAGAAAAGGGATCTAACTATGGCTACACCTTC. This translates into CASSQEKGSNYGYTF. Full variable domain (remainder filled in from reference TRBV14 and TRBJ1-2): EAGVTQFPSHSVIEKGQTVTLRCDPISGHDNLYWYRRVMGKEIKFLLHFVKESKQDESGMPNNRFLAERTGGTYSTLKVQPAELEDSGVYFCASSQEKGSNYGYTFGSGTRLTVV.

The chain combines TRBV11-2 with TRBJ2-1, with D possibly being TRBD1 (5 bases). The CDR3 extends over 15 amino acids. Germline V gene sequence: CDR1 SGHAT, CDR2 FQNNGV. V lost 0 bases and J 8 bases, leaving 14 bases between the germline ends. In DNA, the CDR3 is TGTGCCAGCAGCTTAGATCGTTCAGGGTTTCATGAGCAGTTCTTC. Encoded protein: CASSLDRSGFHEQFF.

DNA for the CDR3: TGTGCCAGCAGCTTAATGGGACAGCCACCCTACGAGCAGTACTTC. Translated, it gives CASSLMGQPPYEQYF. This chain joins TRBV7-3 and TRBJ2-7; 7 nucleotides match TRBD1. This CDR3 has 15 amino acids. V lost 1 base to trimming and J lost 2 bases; unmatched junction nucleotides: 5. The germline CDR1 and CDR2 sequences are SGHTA and FQGTGA.

This clone was seen a few times. The chain links TRBV6-1 to TRBJ2-3; D may be TRBD2 (5 bases). The germline V and J ends were trimmed by 7 bases and 1 base, with 15 bases remaining between them. CDR1 and CDR2 (germline): MNHNS, SASEGT. This CDR3 contains 15 residues. CDR3 bases: TGTGCCAGCACTCCTGTTGGCGGGCGCACAGATACGCAGTATTTT. Protein: CASTPVGGRTDTQYF.

This clone is judged medium-sized. This chain links TRBV28 with TRBJ2-7; 10 nucleotides align to TRBD1. V was pared by 4 bases and J by 3 bases, with 6 bases of the junction left unmatched. The germline V gene encodes CDR1 MDHEN and CDR2 SYDVKM. The CDR3 covers 15 residues. The CDR3 region has the DNA TGTGCCAGCAGTTCCCCCGGGACAGGGGTCTACGAGCAGTACTTC. Residues: CASSSPGTGVYEQYF.

In the case of this clone: The CDR3 does not end in the conserved phenylalanine or tryptophan, so this is likely a read error. The chain has TRBV10-3 and TRBJ2-1; TRBD1 or TRBD2 may be the D gene (5 bases each). Germline V gene data show CDR1 as ENHRY and CDR2 as SYGVKD. The CDR3 covers 15 residues. The ends were cut back, 0 bases at V and 8 bases at J, with 14 bases in the middle. CDR3 DNA: TGTGCCATCAGTGAGTCGAGTTCGGGGCGCGATGAGCAGTTCTTA. It encodes CAISESSSGRDEQFL.

With regard to this clone: One base away lies a much larger clone, so this may be a sequencing read error. This chain links TRBV3-1 with TRBJ2-5; D might be TRBD1 or TRBD2, each matching 5 bases. From germline, CDR1 is LGHDT and CDR2 YNNKEL (reference sequence). The CDR3 sequence is 14 residues long. The ends were cut back, 1 base at V and 5 bases at J, with 11 bases in the middle. The CDR3 reads CASSQGQGVETQYF. The CDR3 nucleotides are TGTGCCAGCAGCCAAGGGCAGGGAGTCGAGACCCAGTACTTC.

The rearrangement uses TRBV20-1 and TRBJ2-1, with a tentative D call TRBD2 (5 bases). The V and J ends lost 1 base and 5 bases respectively, with 12 bases between them. Germline lookup yields CDR1 DFQATT and CDR2 SNEGSKA (reference sequence). The CDR3 is made up of 14 amino acids. This CDR3 is CSARVDGVNNEQFF. The CDR3 nucleotides read TGCAGTGCTAGAGTGGACGGGGTAAACAATGAGCAGTTCTTC.

This clone was recorded at least ten times. Just one base apart from a much larger clone, this may be a read error. Additional DNA sequences in this sample encode the identical CDR3. The chain joins TRBV20-1 to TRBJ1-2, with a weak D call TRBD1 (5 bases). Germline V CDR1 and CDR2: DFQATT, SNEGSKA (reference sequence). The length of the CDR3 is 14 residues. The V and J ends lost 0 bases and 6 bases respectively, with 14 bases between them. The CDR3 here is CSARDPTGGDGYTF. DNA for the CDR3: TGCAGTGCTAGAGATCCCACAGGTGGCGATGGCTACACCTTC.

The table lists this clone with a count of one. The CDR3 region is CASSAPAPGTGVTYEQYF. CDR3 coding DNA: TGCGCCAGCAGCGCACCCGCGCCCGGGACAGGGGTTACCTACGAGCAGTACTTC. This sequence joins TRBV5-1 and TRBJ2-7, with 10 bases identical to TRBD1. Germline V CDR1 and CDR2: SGHRS, YFSETQ. J lost 2 bases, V lost 4 bases, and 15 bases had no gene match. The CDR3 contains 18 residues. Combining the CDR3 with reference TRBV5-1 and TRBJ2-7 gives the whole variable domain KAGVTQTPRYLIKTRGQQVTLSCSPISGHRSVSWYQQTPGQGLQFLFEYFSETQRNKGNFPGRFSGRQFSNSRSEMNVSTLELGDSALYLCASSAPAPGTGVTYEQYFGPGTRLTVT.

In the case of this clone: A much bigger clone sits one base away, suggesting this may be a read error. The V call is TRBV18, the J call TRBJ2-5; unclear D gene. CDR3 size: 13 residues. Trimming shortened V by 9 bases and J by 0 bases, and 11 bases separated the two germline ends. Germline CDR1 is KGHSH and CDR2 is LQKENI. CDR3 nucleotide sequence: TGTGCCAGTCTGGGAAAGCACCAAGAGACCCAGTACTTC. The encoded protein is CASLGKHQETQYF.